The text below deals with one T cell receptor (beta chain). Its antigen remains unknown. This entry is derived from a study of PD-1 blockade in classical Hodgkin lymphoma. Study-level points and caveats: Healthy donors were reported to have higher baseline TCR diversity than newly diagnosed patients. The study found that TCR diversity rose significantly by C4D1 in CD4+ but not CD8+ cells.

Documented time point: cycle 4 day 1 (C4D1), after less than seven weeks of nivolumab. Following autologous stem cell transplantation, relapse occurred in every patient, and exposure to brentuximab vedotin varied. Sequencing used immunoSEQ multiplex PCR; TCRdb keeps in-frame clones, though not all of them. Counted here are 100,000 or so clones, 90% occurring once; the ten biggest clones make up about 2.9%. The sequences come from peripheral blood mononuclear cells (PBMCs), collected before the fourth cycle of nivolumab. This TCR derives from a human donor with classical Hodgkin lymphoma.

The CDR3 protein is CASSSSSYEQYF. The CDR3 DNA is TGCGCCAGCAGCTCGAGCTCCTACGAGCAGTACTTC. This rearrangement joins TRBV5-1 to TRBJ2-7; D is uncertain. The CDR3 is 12 amino acids. Per the germline V gene, CDR1 is SGHRS and CDR2 is YFSETQ. Trimming cost V 3 bases and J 0 bases, with 4 bases left between them.